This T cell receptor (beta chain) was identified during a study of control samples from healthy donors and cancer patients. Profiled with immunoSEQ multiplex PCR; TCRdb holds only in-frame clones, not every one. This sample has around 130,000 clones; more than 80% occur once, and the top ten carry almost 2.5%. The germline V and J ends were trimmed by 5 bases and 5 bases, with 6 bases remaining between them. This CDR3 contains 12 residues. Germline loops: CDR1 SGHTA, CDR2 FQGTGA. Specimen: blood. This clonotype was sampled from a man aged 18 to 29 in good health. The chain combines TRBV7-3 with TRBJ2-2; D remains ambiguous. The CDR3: CASSPRTGELFF. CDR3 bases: TGTGCCAGCAGCCCCAGGACCGGGGAGCTGTTTTTT.